The present T cell receptor beta chain was sequenced within a study of radiation and T cells in renal cell carcinoma. Assay: immunoSEQ multiplex PCR; the TCRdb copy retains only in-frame clones and omits some. The data contain under 200,000 clones, about 87% of them singletons. This clone was recorded a few times. Germline CDR1 is MNHNY and CDR2 is SVGAGI (reference sequence). The CDR3 extends over 14 amino acids. V shed 7 bases and J shed 8 bases, with 17 bases lying between them. This sample's time point: blood 4 weeks post-SBRT, at nephrectomy. Specified treatment: 15 Gy SBRT to primary tumor, nephrectomy 4 weeks later.

The clonotype was recovered from a woman between 50 and 59 years old with renal cell carcinoma. The gene calls are TRBV6-6 and TRBJ1-4, with D hard to call. Source: blood, taken from a patient whose treatment included radiotherapy and nephrectomy. In DNA form, the CDR3 reads TGTGCCAGCACACCTGCCGGGCCTAGAGAAAAACTGTTTTTT. The encoded protein is CASTPAGPREKLFF.